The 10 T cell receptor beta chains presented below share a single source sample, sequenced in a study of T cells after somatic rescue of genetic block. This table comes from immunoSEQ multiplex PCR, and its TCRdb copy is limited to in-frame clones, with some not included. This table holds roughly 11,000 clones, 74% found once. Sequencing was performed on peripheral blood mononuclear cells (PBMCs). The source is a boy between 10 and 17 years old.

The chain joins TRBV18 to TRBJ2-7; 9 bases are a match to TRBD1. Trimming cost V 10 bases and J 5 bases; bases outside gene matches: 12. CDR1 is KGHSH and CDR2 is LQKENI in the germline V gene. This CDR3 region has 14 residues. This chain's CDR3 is CATRLQGAGNEQYF. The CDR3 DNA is TGTGCCACCCGTCTACAGGGGGCAGGGAACGAGCAGTACTTC.

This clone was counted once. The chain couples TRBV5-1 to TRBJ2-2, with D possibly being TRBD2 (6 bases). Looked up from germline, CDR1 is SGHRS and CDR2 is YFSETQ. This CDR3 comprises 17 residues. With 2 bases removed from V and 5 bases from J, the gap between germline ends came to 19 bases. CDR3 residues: CASSFLDAGGRTGELFF. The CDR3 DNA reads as TGCGCCAGCAGCTTCTTAGACGCAGGAGGGAGGACCGGGGAGCTGTTTTTT. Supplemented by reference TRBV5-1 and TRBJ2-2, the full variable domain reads KAGVTQTPRYLIKTRGQQVTLSCSPISGHRSVSWYQQTPGQGLQFLFEYFSETQRNKGNFPGRFSGRQFSNSRSEMNVSTLELGDSALYLCASSFLDAGGRTGELFFGEGSRLTVL.

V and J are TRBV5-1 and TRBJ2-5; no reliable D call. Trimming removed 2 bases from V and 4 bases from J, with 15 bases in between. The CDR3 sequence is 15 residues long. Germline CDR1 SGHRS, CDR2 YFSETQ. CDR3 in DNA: TGCGCCAGCAGCTTCATGCCCGAACAGCTAGAGACCCAGTACTTC. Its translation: CASSFMPEQLETQYF. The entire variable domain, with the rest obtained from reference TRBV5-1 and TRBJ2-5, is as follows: KAGVTQTPRYLIKTRGQQVTLSCSPISGHRSVSWYQQTPGQGLQFLFEYFSETQRNKGNFPGRFSGRQFSNSRSEMNVSTLELGDSALYLCASSFMPEQLETQYFGPGTRLLVL.

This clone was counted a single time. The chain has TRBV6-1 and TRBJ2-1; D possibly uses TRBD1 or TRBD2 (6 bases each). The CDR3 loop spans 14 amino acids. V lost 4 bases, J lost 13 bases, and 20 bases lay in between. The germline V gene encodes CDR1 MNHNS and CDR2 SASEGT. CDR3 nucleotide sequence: TGTGCCAGCAGTGGACCCCTAGGGGGGCTGGCTCAGTTCTTC. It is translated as CASSGPLGGLAQFF.

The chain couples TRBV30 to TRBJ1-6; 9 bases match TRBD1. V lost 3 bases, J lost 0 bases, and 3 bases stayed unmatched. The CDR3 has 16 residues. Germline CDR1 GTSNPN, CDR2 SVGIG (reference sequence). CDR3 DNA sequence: TGTGCCTGGAGACAGGGGGCCGGCTCCTATAATTCACCCCTCCACTTT. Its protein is CAWRQGAGSYNSPLHF.

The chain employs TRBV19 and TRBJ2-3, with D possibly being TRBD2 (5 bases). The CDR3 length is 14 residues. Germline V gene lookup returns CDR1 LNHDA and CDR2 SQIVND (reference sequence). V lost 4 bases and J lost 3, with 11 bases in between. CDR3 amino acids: CASSTHEGTDTQYF. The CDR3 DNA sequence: TGTGCCAGTAGTACGCACGAGGGAACAGATACGCAGTATTTT.

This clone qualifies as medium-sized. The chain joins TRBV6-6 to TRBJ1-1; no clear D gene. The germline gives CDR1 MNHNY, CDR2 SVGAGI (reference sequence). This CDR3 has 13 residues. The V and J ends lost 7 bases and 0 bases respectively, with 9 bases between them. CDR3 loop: CASTDGMNTEAFF. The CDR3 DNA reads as TGTGCCAGCACGGACGGGATGAACACTGAAGCTTTCTTT.

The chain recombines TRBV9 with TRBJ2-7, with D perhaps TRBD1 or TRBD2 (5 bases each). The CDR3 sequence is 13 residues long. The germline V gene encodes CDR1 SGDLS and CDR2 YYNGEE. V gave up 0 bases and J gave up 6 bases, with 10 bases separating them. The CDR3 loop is CASSVVGVGEQYF. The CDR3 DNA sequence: TGTGCCAGCAGCGTAGTGGGGGTTGGCGAGCAGTACTTC.

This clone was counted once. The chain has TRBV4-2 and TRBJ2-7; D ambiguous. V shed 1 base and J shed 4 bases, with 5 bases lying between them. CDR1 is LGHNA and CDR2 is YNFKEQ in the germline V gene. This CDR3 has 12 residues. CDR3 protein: CASSQGGYEQYF. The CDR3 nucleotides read TGTGCCAGCAGCCAAGGGGGTTACGAGCAGTACTTC.

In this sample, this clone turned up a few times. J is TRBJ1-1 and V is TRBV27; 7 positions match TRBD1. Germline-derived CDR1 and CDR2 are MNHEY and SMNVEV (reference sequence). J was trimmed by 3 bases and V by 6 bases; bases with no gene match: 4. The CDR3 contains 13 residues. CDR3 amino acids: CASRLTGDTEAFF. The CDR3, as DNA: TGTGCCAGCAGGCTAACAGGGGACACTGAAGCTTTCTTT.